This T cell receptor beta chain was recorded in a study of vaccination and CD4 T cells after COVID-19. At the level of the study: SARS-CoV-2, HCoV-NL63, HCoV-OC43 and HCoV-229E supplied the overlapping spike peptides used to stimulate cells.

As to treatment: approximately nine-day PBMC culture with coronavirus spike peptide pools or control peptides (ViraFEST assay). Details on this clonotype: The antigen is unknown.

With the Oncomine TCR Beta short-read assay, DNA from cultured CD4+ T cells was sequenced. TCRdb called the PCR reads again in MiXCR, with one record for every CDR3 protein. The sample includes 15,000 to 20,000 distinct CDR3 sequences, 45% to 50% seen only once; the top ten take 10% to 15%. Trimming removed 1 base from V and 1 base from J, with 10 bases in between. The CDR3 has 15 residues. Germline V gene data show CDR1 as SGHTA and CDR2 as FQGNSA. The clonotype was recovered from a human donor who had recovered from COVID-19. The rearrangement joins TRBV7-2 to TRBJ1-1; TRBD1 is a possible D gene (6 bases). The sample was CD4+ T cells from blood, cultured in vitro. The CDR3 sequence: CASSLVRGPNTEAFF. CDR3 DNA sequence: TGTGCCAGCAGCTTAGTTCGGGGGCCGAACACTGAAGCTTTCTTT.